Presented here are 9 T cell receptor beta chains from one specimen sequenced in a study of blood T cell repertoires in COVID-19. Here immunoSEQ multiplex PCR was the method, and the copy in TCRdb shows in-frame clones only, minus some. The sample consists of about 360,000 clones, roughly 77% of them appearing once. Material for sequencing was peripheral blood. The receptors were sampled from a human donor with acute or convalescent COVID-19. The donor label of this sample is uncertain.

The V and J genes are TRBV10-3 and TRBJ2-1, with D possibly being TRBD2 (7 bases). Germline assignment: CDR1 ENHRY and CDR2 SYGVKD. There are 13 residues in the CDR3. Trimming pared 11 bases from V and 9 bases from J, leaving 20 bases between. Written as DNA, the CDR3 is TGTGCCGCCCGGGGGGCAGGGGACGGTGAGCAGTTCTTC. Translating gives CAARGAGDGEQFF.

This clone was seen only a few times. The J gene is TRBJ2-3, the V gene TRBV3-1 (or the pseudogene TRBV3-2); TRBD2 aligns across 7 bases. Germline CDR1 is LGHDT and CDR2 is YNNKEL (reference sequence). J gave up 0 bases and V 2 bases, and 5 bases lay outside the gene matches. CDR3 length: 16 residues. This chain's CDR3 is CASSQRSSGSTDTQYF. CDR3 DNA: TGTGCCAGCAGCCAAAGGTCTAGCGGTAGCACAGATACGCAGTATTTT.

The CDR3 spells CASSPLGQIGTEAFF. DNA of the CDR3: TGTGCCAGCAGCCCCCTAGGCCAGATTGGAACTGAAGCTTTCTTT. V is TRBV7-2 and J is TRBJ1-1; no firm D call. The CDR3 is made up of 15 amino acids. Trimming removed 5 bases at V and 5 bases at J, with 18 bases between. From germline, CDR1 is SGHTA and CDR2 FQGNSA.

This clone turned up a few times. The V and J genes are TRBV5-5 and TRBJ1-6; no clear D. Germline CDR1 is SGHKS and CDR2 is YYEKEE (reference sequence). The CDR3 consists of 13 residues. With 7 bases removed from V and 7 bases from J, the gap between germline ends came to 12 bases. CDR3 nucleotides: TGTGCCAGCGCCACAGAGTCCAATTCACCCCTCCACTTT. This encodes CASATESNSPLHF.

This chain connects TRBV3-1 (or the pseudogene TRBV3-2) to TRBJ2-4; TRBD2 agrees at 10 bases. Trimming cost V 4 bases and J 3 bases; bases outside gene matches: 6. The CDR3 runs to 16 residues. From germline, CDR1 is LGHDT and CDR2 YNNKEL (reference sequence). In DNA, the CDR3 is TGTGCCAGCAGCCCTTTAGCGGGGGGTGGCAAAAACATTCAGTACTTC. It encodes CASSPLAGGGKNIQYF.

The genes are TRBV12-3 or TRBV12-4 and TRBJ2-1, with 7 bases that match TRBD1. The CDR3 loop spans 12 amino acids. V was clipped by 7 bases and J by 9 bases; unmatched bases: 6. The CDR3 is CASNKGAGEQFF. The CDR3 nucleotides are TGTGCCAGCAACAAGGGGGCTGGTGAGCAGTTCTTC.

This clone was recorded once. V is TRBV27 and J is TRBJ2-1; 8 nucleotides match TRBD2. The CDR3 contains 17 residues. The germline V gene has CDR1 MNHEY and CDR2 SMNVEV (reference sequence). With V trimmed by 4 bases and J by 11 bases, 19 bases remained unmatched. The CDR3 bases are TGTGCCAGCAGTTCGGTATACATAGGACTAGCAGCTAATAAGCAGTTCTTC. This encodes CASSSVYIGLAANKQFF.

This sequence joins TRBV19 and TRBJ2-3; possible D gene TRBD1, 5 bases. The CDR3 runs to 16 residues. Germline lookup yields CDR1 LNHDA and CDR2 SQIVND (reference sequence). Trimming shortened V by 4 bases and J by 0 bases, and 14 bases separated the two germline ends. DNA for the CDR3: TGTGCCAGTAGTAACCAGGACACATCTAGCACAGATACGCAGTATTTT. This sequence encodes CASSNQDTSSTDTQYF.

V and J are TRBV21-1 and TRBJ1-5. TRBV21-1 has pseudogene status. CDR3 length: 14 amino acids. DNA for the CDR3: TGTGCCAGCAGTCAAAGGGAGGGAAATCAGCCCCAGCATTTT. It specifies CASSQREGNQPQHF.